The 9 T cell receptor beta chains below all came from one sample that was sequenced in a study of human T cells and chemical hapten exposure (dated by TCRdb to 2020 to 2023). The time point label corresponds to: patch test 1, 2 weeks after DPC sensitization. This sample's treatment or condition label indicates: therapeutic diphenylcyclopropenone sensitization with weekly scalp DPC. Libraries were prepared through RACE. Data came from a NextSeq 500. TCRdb ran its own pipeline on the public reads, namely fastp trimming at Q25 and MiXCR clone calling, and kept in-frame beta chains. CDR3 protein duplicates are merged, each entry listing the most common genes and DNA. The sample table shows some 340,000 distinct CDR3 sequences, and around 7% are seen once. The ten largest clones represent 8.4% of the sample. The sample consisted of whole blood, taken in connection with sensitization to the hapten diphenylcyclopropenone (DPC). These receptors were collected from a woman in her late teens or twenties with alopecia areata. Some clones in this sample may be carry-over from other donors' samples.

The gene calls are TRBV7-9 and TRBJ1-1; TRBD1 aligns across 9 bases. Losses at the gene ends were 5 bases for V and 13 bases for J; bases not matched to a gene: 14. This CDR3 is built from 14 residues. Germline-derived CDR1 and CDR2 are SEHNR and FQNEAQ (reference sequence). For the CDR3, the DNA is TGTGCCAGCAGCCCAAGAACAGGGGGCAATTTCGATTTCTTT. It codes for CASSPRTGGNFDFF.

This clonotype was found many times. V gene TRBV7-2 combines with J gene TRBJ2-1; D gene ambiguous. This CDR3 is 12 amino acids long. Germline V gives CDR1 SGHTA, CDR2 FQGNSA. V dropped 0 bases and J dropped 10 bases, with 7 bases sitting between them. The CDR3 nucleotides are TGTGCCAGCAGCTTAGCGTCGCGGGAGCAGTTCTTC. Translating it yields CASSLASREQFF.

This clonotype was seen at least ten times. The chain employs TRBV27 and TRBJ2-5, with a weak D call TRBD2 (6 bases). The CDR3 has 14 amino acids. Germline V gene sequence: CDR1 MNHEY, CDR2 SMNVEV (reference sequence). The V and J ends lost 5 bases and 6 bases respectively, with 16 bases between them. In DNA, the CDR3 is TGTGCCAGCAGTCCCCCAGGCGGGGTGAAGACCCAGTACTTC. This codes for CASSPPGGVKTQYF.

The sample holds a few counts of this clonotype. The V gene is TRBV20-1, the J gene TRBJ1-6; weak D call: TRBD1 (5 bases). CDR3 length equals 15 residues. Germline CDR1 DFQATT, CDR2 SNEGSKA (reference sequence). Trimming cost V 1 base and J 6 bases, with 13 bases left between them. The CDR3 spells CSARVAVGTNSPLHF. The CDR3 DNA reads as TGCAGTGCTAGAGTTGCCGTAGGGACTAATTCACCCCTCCACTTT.

This clonotype has ten or more counts. V and J are TRBV18 and TRBJ1-1, with no clear D. This CDR3 comprises 13 residues. CDR1 and CDR2 (germline): KGHSH, LQKENI. V lost 3 bases, J lost 1 base, and 6 bases lay in between. The CDR3 DNA reads as TGTGCCAGCTCACCGGGTAGGAACACTGAAGCTTTCTTT. Protein: CASSPGRNTEAFF. Full variable domain (missing parts from reference TRBV18 and TRBJ1-1): NAGVMQNPRHLVRRRGQEARLRCSPMKGHSHVYWYRQLPEEGLKFMVYLQKENIIDESGMPKERFSAEFPKEGPSILRIQQVVRGDSAAYFCASSPGRNTEAFFGQGTRLTVV.

The rearrangement uses TRBV6-2 or TRBV6-3 and TRBJ1-1, with D unclear. The CDR3 contains 14 residues. V was trimmed by 5 bases and J by 6 bases, leaving 16 bases between them. The germline V gene encodes CDR1 MNHEY and CDR2 SVGEGT. For the CDR3, the DNA is TGTGCCAGCAGTCAGGACCAAACCAGCTCTGAAGCTTTCTTT. Translating it yields CASSQDQTSSEAFF.

This clonotype showed up many times. The chain carries TRBV2 and TRBJ2-6; 9 bases agree with TRBD1. The CDR3 is made up of 19 amino acids. Germline V gives CDR1 SNHLY, CDR2 FYNNEI. V lost 4 bases to trimming and J lost 0 bases; unmatched junction nucleotides: 10. The DNA of the CDR3 is TGTGCCAGCAGTGCTCAGTCCGGGACAGGGCGCTCTGGGGCCAACGTCCTGACTTTC. It is translated as CASSAQSGTGRSGANVLTF.

This clonotype was seen ten or more times. The chain is built from TRBV12-3 or TRBV12-4 and TRBJ2-5, with 12 bases aligning to TRBD2. The CDR3 contains 22 residues. The V segment lost 6 bases and the J segment 2 bases; nucleotides outside the gene matches: 25. Here the CDR3 DNA reads TGTGCCAGCAGCCCGGGGAGACAGGGACTAGCGGGTGCCCCACGTCCTCAAGAGACCCAGTACTTC. As protein: CASSPGRQGLAGAPRPQETQYF.

This clonotype was found a few times. The rearrangement uses TRBV6-1 and TRBJ1-2; 8 positions match TRBD1. Trimming removed 7 bases from V and 4 bases from J; junction bases left unmatched: 8. The CDR3 has 14 residues. Germline CDR1 reads MNHNS; CDR2 reads SASEGT. The CDR3 here is CASNGWTGTYGYTF. The CDR3 bases are TGTGCCAGCAATGGTTGGACAGGGACCTATGGCTACACCTTC.